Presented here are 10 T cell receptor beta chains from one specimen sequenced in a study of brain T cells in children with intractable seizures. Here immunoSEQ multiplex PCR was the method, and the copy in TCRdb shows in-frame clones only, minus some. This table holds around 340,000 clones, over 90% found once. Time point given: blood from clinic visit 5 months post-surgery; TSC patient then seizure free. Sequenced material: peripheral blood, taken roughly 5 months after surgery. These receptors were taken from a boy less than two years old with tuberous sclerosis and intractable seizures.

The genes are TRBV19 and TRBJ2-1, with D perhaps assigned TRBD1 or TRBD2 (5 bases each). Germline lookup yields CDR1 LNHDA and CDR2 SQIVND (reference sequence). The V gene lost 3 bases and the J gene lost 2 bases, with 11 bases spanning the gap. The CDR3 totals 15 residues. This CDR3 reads CASSIRRDPYNEQFF. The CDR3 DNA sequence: TGTGCCAGTAGTATCCGCAGGGACCCCTACAATGAGCAGTTCTTC.

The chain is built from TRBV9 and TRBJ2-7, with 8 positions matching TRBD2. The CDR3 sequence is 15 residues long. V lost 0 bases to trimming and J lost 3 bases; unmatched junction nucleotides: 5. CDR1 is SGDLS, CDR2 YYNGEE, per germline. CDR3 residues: CASSVGTSFIYEQYF. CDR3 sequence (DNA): TGTGCCAGCAGCGTAGGGACTAGCTTTATCTACGAGCAGTACTTC.

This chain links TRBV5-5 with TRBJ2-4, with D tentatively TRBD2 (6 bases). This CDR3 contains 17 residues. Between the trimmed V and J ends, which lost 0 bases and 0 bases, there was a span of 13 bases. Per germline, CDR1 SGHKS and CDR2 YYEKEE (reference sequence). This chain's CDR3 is CASSLARDLVAKNIQYF. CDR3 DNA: TGTGCCAGCAGCTTGGCCCGGGACTTGGTAGCCAAAAACATTCAGTACTTC.

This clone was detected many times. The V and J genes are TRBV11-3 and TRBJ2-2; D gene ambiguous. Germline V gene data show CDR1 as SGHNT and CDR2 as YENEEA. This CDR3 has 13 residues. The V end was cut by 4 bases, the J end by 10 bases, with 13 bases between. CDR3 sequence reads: CASSYRPKSELFF. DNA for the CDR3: TGTGCCAGCAGCTACCGACCCAAATCGGAGCTGTTTTTT.

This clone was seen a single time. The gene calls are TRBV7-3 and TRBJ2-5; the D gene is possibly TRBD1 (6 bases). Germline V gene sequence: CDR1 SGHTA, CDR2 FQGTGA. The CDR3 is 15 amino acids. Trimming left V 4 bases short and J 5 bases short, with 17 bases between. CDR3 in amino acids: CASSYSGTQGETQYF. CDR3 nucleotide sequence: TGTGCCAGCAGCTATTCCGGGACCCAGGGGGAGACCCAGTACTTC.

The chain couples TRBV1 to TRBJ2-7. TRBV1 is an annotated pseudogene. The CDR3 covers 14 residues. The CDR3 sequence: CTSSQAGHSYEQYF. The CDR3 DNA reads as TGCACCAGCAGCCAAGCCGGGCACTCCTACGAGCAGTACTTC.

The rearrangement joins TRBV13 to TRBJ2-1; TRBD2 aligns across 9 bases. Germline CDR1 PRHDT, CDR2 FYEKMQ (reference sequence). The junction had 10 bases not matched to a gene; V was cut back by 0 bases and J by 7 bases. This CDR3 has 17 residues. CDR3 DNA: TGTGCCAGCAGCTTAGGCTCCCCAGCGGGGGGAATTAATGAGCAGTTCTTC. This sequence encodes CASSLGSPAGGINEQFF. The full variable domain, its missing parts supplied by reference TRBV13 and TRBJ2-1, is AAGVIQSPRHLIKEKRETATLKCYPIPRHDTVYWYQQGPGQDPQFLISFYEKMQSDKGSIPDRFSAQQFSDYHSELNMSSLELGDSALYFCASSLGSPAGGINEQFFGPGTRLTVL.

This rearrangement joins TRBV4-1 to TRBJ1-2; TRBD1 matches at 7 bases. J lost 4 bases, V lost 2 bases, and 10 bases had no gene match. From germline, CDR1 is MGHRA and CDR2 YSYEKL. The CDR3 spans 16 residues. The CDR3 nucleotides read TGCGCCAGCAGCCAACTAATGACAGGGTCAAGCTATGGCTACACCTTC. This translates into CASSQLMTGSSYGYTF.

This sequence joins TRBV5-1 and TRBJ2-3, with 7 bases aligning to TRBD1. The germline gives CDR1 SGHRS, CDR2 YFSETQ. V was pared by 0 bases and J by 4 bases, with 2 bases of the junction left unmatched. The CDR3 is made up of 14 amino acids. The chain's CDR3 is CASSLATGSDTQYF. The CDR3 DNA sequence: TGCGCCAGCAGCTTGGCGACAGGGTCAGATACGCAGTATTTT.

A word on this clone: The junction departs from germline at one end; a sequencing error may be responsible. This CDR3 reads CASGFLPYEQYF. In DNA form, the CDR3 reads TGTGCCAGCGGTTTCTTACCCTACGAGCAGTACTTC. V usage is TRBV27 and J usage is TRBJ2-7; D is unclear. This CDR3 comprises 12 residues. Germline V lookup: CDR1 MNHEY, CDR2 SMNVEV (reference sequence).